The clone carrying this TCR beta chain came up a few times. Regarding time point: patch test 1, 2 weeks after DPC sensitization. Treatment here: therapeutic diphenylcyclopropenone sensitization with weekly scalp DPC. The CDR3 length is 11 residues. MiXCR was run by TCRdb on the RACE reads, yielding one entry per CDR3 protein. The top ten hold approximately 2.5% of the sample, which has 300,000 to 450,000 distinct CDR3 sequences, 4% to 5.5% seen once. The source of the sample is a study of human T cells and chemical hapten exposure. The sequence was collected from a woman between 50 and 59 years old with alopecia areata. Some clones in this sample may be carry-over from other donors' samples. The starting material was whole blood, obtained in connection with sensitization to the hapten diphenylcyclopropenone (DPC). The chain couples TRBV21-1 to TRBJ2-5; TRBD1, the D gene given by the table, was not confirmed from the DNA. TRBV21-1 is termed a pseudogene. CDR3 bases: TGTGCCAGCAGCAGAAACAGGATCCAGTACTTC. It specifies CASSRNRIQYF.